This TCR beta chain appears in the sequencing data of a study of T cell responses to AZD1222 COVID-19 vaccine. This CDR3 is 15 amino acids long. CDR1 is MNHEY, CDR2 SMNVEV, per germline (reference sequence). V was shortened by 3 bases and J by 2 bases, with 12 bases between the two germline ends. Sequencing was performed with immunoSEQ multiplex PCR; in TCRdb, only in-frame clones are kept and a portion is missing. The sample lists roughly 92,000 clones; around 89% were seen once. This chain uses TRBV27 with TRBJ2-3, with D perhaps being TRBD1 or TRBD2 (5 bases each). Specimen: peripheral blood, collected on day 0 of AZD1222 vaccination. The clonotype was recovered from an adult in good health. This CDR3 reads CASSFLWGSTDTQYF. The CDR3 region has the DNA TGTGCCAGCAGTTTTCTGTGGGGGTCCACAGATACGCAGTATTTT.